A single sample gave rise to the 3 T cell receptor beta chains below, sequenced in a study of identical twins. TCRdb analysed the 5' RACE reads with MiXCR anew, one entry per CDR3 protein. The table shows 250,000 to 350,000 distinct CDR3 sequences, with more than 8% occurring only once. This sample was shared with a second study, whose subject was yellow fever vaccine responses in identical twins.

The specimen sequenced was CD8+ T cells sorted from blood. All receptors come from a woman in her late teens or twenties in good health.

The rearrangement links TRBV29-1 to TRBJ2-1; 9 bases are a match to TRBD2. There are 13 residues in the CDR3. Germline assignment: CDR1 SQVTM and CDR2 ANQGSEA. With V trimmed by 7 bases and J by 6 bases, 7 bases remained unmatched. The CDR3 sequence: CSARGGLGNEQFF. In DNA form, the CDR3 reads TGCAGCGCGCGGGGGGGCCTGGGCAATGAGCAGTTCTTC.

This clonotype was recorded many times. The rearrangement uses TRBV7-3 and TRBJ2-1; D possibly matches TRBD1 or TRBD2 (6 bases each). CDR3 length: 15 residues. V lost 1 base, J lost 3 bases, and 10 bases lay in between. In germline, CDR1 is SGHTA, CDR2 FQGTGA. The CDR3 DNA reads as TGTGCCAGCAGCTTAAGGGGGGACAACTACAATGAGCAGTTCTTC. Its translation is CASSLRGDNYNEQFF.

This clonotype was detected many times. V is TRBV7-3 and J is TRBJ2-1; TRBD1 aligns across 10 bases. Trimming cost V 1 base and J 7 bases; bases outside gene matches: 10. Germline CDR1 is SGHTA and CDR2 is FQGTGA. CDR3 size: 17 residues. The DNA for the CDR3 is TGTGCCAGCAGCTTAATTTCCCCGGGACAGGGGAAAAATGAGCAGTTCTTC. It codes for CASSLISPGQGKNEQFF.